These T cell receptor beta chains were read from a single sample in a study of cytomegalovirus exposure and HLA in healthy donors. Measured with immunoSEQ multiplex PCR; TCRdb has only the in-frame clones, and not every one. This sample has around 300,000 clones, with approximately 83% found just once. Material: PBMCs. The receptors were sampled from a woman aged 18 to 35 in good health and CMV-seronegative. CDR3s include the opening cysteine and the closing phenylalanine or tryptophan. The order of the fields is V gene, CDR3 protein.

V gene: TRBV6-5
CDR3 protein: CASRTGTANTGELFF

V gene: TRBV6-1
CDR3 protein: CASSEATGTGLKLFF

V gene: TRBV21-1
CDR3 protein: CASSSGPYGYTF

V gene: TRBV7-2
CDR3 protein: CASINTSGSSNEQFF

V gene: TRBV11-1
CDR3 protein: CASSLVFDGITEAFF

V gene: TRBV14
CDR3 protein: CASSQDRSTEAFF

V gene: TRBV25-1
CDR3 protein: CASSEGQGNYNEQFF

V gene: TRBV27
CDR3 protein: CASSHRPGDRTDTQYF

V gene: TRBV12-5
CDR3 protein: CASLSSGKSETQYF

V gene: TRBV6-5
CDR3 protein: CASSFGESFF

V gene: TRBV6-5
CDR3 protein: CASSPETGMTEAFF

V gene: TRBV30
CDR3 protein: CAWSGWGSNQPQHF

V gene: TRBV5-1
CDR3 protein: CASSSQGRENTIYF

V gene: TRBV30
CDR3 protein: CASYNGTEAFF

V gene: TRBV5-1
CDR3 protein: CASSYLGYQYF

V gene: TRBV6-6
CDR3 protein: CASSYAIGQLNQPQHF

V gene: TRBV2
CDR3 protein: CASREQGPGNTIYF

V gene: TRBV27
CDR3 protein: CASRRQNSPLHF

V gene: TRBV30
CDR3 protein: CAWALNEKLFF

V gene: TRBV2
CDR3 protein: CASEAGANVLTF

V gene: TRBV6-6
CDR3 protein: CASSYPYGDQPQHF